The source of this T cell receptor (beta chain) is a study of shared clonotypes between healthy human individuals. Trimming removed 0 bases from V and 4 bases from J, with 10 bases in between. Germline CDR1 is SGDLS and CDR2 is YYNGEE. This CDR3 comprises 14 residues. Assay: immunoSEQ multiplex PCR; the TCRdb copy retains only in-frame clones and omits some. The table lists over 2 million clones, around 93% of them singletons. Specimen: naive CD4+ T cells from PBMCs. Subset given: CD45RA+ positively selected. The chain is built from TRBV9 and TRBJ1-2, with a possible D match to TRBD1 (5 bases). The clonotype originates from a man younger than 35 in good health. Some clones in this sample may be carry-over from other donors' samples. This chain's CDR3 is CASSVARDAYGYTF. The CDR3 DNA reads TGTGCCAGCAGCGTAGCTCGGGACGCCTATGGCTACACCTTC.